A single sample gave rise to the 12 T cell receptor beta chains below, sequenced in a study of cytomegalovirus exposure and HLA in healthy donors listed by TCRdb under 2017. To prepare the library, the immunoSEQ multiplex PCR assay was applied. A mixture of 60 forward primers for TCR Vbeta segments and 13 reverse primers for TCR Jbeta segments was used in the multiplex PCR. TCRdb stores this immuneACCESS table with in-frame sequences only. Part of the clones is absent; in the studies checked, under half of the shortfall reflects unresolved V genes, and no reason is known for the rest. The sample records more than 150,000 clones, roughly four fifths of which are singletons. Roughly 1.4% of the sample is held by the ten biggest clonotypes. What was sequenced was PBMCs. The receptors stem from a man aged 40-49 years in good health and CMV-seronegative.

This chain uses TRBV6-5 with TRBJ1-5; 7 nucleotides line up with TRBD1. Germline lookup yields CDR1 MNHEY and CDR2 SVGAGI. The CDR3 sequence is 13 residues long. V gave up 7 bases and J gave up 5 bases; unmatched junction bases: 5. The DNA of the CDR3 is TGTGCCAGCACACAGGGGCCGTATCAGCCCCAGCATTTT. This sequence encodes CASTQGPYQPQHF.

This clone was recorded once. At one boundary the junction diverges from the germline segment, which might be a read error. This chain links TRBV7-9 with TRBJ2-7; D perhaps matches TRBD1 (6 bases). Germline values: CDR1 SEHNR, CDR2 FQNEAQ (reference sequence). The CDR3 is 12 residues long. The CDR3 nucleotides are TGTTCCAGCAGGAAAGGGGGAAACGAGCAGTACTTC. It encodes CSSRKGGNEQYF.

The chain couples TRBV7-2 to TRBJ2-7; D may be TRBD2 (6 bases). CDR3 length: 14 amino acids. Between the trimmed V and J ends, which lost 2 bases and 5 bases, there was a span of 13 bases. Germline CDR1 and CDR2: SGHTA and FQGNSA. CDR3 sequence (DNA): TGTGCCAGCAGCTTATTCGCCGGGAGCAACGAGCAGTACTTC. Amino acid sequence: CASSLFAGSNEQYF. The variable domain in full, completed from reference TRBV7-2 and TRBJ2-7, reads GAGVSQSPSNKVTEKGKDVELRCDPISGHTALYWYRQSLGQGLEFLIYFQGNSAPDKSGLPSDRFSAERTGGSVSTLTIQRTQQEDSAVYLCASSLFAGSNEQYFGPGTRLTVT.

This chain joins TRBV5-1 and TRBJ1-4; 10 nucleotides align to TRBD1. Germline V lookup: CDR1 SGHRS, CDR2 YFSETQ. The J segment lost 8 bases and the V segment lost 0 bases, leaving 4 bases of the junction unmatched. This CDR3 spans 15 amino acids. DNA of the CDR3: TGCGCCAGCAGCTTGGCCGGGACAGGGGAAGAAAAACTGTTTTTT. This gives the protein CASSLAGTGEEKLFF.

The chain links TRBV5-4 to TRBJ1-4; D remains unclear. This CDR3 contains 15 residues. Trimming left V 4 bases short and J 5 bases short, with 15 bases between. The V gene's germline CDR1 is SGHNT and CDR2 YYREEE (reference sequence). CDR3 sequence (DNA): TGTGCCAGCAGCCTCGAGACGGGATCAAATGAAAAACTGTTTTTT. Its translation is CASSLETGSNEKLFF.

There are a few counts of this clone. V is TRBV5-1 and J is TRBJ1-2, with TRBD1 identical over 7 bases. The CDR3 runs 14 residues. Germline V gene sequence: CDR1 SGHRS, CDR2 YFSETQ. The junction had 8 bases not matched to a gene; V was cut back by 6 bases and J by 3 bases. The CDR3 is CASNTAGTDYGYTF. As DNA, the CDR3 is TGCGCCAGCAACACCGCTGGGACAGACTATGGCTACACCTTC.

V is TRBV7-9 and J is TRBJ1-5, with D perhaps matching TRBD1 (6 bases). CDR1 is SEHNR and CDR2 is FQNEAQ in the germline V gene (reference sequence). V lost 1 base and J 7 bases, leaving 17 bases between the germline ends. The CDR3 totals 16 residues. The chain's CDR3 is CASSLDHTGPRQPQHF. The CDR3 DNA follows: TGTGCCAGCAGCTTAGACCACACAGGGCCAAGACAGCCCCAGCATTTT.

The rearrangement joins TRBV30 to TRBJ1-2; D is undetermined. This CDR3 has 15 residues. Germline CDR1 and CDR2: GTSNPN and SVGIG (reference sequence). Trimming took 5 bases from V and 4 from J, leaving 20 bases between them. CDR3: CAWGKGGLEPYGYTF. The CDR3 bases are TGTGCCTGGGGGAAGGGAGGGTTGGAGCCCTATGGCTACACCTTC.

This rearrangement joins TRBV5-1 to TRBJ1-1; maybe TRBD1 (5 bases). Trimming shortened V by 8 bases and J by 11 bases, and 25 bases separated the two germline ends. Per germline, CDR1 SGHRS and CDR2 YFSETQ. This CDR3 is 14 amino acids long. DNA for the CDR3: TGCGCCAGTAGTGGAAGGGGTAACGAACCTGGGGCTTTCTTT. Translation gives CASSGRGNEPGAFF.

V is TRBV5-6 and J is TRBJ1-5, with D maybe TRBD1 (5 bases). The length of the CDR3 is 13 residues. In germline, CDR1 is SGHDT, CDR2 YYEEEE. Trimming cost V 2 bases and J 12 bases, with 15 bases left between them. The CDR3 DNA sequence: TGTGCCAGCAGCTTTAACCCATCGGGGGGCCAGCATTTT. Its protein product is CASSFNPSGGQHF.

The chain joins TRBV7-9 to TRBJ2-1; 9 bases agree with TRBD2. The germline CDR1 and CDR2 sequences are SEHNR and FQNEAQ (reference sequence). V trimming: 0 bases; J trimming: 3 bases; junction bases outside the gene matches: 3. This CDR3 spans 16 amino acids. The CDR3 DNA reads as TGTGCCAGCAGCTTAGCGCTAGCGGGACTCTACAATGAGCAGTTCTTC. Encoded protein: CASSLALAGLYNEQFF.

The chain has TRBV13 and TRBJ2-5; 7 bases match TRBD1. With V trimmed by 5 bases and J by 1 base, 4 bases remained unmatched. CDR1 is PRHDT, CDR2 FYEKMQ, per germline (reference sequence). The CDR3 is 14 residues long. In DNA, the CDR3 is TGTGCCAGCAGCCCGGCAGGGGGCCAAGAGACCCAGTACTTC. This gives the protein CASSPAGGQETQYF.